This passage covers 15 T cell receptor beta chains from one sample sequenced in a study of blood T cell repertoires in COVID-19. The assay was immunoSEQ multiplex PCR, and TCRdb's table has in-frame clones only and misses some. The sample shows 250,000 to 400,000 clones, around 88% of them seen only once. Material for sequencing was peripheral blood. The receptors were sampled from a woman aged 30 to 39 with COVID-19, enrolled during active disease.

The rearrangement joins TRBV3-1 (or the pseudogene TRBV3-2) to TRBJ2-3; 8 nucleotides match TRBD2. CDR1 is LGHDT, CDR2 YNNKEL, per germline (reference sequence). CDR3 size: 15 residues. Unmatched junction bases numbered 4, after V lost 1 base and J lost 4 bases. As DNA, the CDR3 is TGTGCCAGCAGCCAAGCGGGGGGGCCCGCAGATACGCAGTATTTT. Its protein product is CASSQAGGPADTQYF.

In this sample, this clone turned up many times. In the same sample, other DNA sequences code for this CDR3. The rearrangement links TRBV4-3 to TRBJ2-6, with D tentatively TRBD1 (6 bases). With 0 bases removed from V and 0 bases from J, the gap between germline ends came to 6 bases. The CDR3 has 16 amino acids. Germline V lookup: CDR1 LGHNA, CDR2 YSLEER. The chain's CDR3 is CASSQDRGSGANVLTF. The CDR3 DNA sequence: TGCGCCAGCAGCCAAGACAGGGGCTCTGGGGCCAACGTCCTGACTTTC.

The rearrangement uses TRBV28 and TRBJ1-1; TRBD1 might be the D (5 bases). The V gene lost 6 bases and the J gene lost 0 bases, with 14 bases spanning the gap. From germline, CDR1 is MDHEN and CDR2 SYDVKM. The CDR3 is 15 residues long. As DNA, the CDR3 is TGTGCCAGCAGAATCAACAGGCGCATGAACACTGAAGCTTTCTTT. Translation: CASRINRRMNTEAFF.

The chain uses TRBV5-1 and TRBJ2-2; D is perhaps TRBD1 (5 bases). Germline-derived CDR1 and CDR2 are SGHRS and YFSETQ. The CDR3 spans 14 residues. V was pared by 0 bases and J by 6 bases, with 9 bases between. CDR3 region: CASSLEGPSGELFF. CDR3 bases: TGCGCCAGCAGCTTGGAGGGGCCGTCCGGGGAGCTGTTTTTT.

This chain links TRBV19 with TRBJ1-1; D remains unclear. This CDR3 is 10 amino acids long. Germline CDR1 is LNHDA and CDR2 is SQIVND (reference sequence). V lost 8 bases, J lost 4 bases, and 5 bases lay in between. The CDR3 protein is CASFSTEAFF. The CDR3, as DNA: TGTGCCAGTTTCAGCACTGAAGCTTTCTTT.

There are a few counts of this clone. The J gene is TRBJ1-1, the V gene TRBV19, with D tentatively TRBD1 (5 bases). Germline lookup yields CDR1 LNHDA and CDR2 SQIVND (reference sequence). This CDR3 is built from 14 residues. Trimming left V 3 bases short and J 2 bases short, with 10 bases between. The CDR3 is CASSMAGVNTEAFF. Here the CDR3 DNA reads TGTGCCAGTAGTATGGCGGGGGTCAACACTGAAGCTTTCTTT.

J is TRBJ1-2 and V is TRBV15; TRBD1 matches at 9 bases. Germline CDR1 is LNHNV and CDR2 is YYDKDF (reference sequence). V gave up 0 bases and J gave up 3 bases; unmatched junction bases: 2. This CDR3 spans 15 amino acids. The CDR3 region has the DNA TGTGCCACCAGCAGAGATACAGGGGGCTACTATGGCTACACCTTC. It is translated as CATSRDTGGYYGYTF.

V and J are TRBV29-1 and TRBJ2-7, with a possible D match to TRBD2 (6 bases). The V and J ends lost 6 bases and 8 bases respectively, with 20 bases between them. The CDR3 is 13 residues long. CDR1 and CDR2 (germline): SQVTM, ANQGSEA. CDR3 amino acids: CSVPSVSSPKQYF. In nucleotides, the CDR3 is TGCAGCGTCCCTAGCGTCAGCAGCCCAAAGCAGTACTTC.

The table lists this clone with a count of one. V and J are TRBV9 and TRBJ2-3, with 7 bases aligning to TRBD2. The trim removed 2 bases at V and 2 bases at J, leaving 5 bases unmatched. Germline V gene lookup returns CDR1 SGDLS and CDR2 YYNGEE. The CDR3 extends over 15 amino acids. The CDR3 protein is CASSVTGGATDTQYF. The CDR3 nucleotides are TGTGCCAGCAGCGTGACGGGGGGAGCCACAGATACGCAGTATTTT.

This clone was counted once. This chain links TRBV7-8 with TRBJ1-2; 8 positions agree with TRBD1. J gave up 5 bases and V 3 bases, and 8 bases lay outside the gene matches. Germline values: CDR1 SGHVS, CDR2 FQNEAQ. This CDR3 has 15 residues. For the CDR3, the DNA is TGTGCCAGCAGCTTCGTGGGACAGGCCTCTTATGGCTACACCTTC. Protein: CASSFVGQASYGYTF.

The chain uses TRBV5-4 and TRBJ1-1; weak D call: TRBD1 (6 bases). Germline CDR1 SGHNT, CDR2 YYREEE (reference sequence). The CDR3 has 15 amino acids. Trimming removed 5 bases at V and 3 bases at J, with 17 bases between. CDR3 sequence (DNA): TGTGCCAGCAGTAGACAGGCCCGGTGGGACACTGAAGCTTTCTTT. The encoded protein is CASSRQARWDTEAFF.

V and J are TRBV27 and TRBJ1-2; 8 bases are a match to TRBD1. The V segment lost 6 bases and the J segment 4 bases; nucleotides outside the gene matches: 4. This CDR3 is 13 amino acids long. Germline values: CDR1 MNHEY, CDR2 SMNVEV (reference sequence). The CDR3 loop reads CASSWTGSYGYTF. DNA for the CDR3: TGTGCCAGCAGCTGGACAGGGTCCTATGGCTACACCTTC.

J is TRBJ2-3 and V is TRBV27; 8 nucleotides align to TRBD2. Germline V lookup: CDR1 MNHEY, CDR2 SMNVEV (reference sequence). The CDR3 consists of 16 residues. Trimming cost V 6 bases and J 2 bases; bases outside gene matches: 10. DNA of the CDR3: TGTGCCAGCAGCTGGCTAGGCGGGGGGTACACAGATACGCAGTATTTT. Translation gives CASSWLGGGYTDTQYF.

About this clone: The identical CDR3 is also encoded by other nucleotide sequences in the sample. This CDR3 is CASSSGGTDTQYF. CDR3 sequence (DNA): TGTGCCAGTAGTTCAGGGGGGACAGATACGCAGTATTTT. The chain recombines TRBV19 with TRBJ2-3, with a weak D call TRBD1 (7 bases). Germline CDR1 reads LNHDA; CDR2 reads SQIVND (reference sequence). This CDR3 has 13 amino acids. Trimming removed 5 bases at V and 3 bases at J, with 9 bases between.

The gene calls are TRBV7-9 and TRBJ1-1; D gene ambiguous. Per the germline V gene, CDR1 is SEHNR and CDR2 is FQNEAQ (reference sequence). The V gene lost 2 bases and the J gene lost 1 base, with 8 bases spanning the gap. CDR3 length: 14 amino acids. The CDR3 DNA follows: TGTGCCAGCAGCTTAAGAGCTGAGAACACTGAAGCTTTCTTT. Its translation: CASSLRAENTEAFF.